These T cell receptor beta chains were read from a single sample in a study of blood T cell repertoires in COVID-19. The table came from immunoSEQ multiplex PCR; TCRdb's copy has only in-frame clones and leaves some out. The table shows about 120,000 clones, with approximately 83% occurring only once. The source material was peripheral blood. All receptors derive from a man aged 80 or over with acute or convalescent COVID-19. CDR3s include the opening cysteine and the closing phenylalanine or tryptophan. The D gene is left open where the match is weak. The listing skips clone size in some rows; elsewhere it reads once, few, many or a size class.

d_gene	j_gene	v_gene	abundance	CDR3nt	CDR3aa
TRBD1	TRBJ1-6	TRBV27	.	TGTGCCAGCAGCGACAGGGGATTTCATAATTCACCCCTCCACTTT	CASSDRGFHNSPLHF
.	TRBJ1-1	TRBV15	.	TGTGCCACCAGCAGAGGTGGGTTCGGCGGCATGAACACTGAAGCTTTCTTT	CATSRGGFGGMNTEAFF
.	TRBJ2-3	TRBV10-3	.	TGTGCCATCGGTGGAGGAACAGATACGCAGTATTTT	CAIGGGTDTQYF
TRBD1	TRBJ2-2	TRBV6-1	.	TGTGCCAGCAGTGTGCAGGACAGGGTCCCTACCGGGGAGCTGTTTTTT	CASSVQDRVPTGELFF
.	TRBJ1-2	TRBV25-1	once	TGTGCCAGCAGTGATATAGGGGGAAATGGCTACACCTTC	CASSDIGGNGYTF
TRBD1	TRBJ1-2	TRBV3-1/TRBV3-2	few	TGTGCCAGCAGCCAGTACGGACAGGGAAATGGCTACACCTTC	CASSQYGQGNGYTF
TRBD1	TRBJ1-1	TRBV10-3	.	TGTGCCTCGTTGAGGGACAGGGGGCCCACTGAAGCTTTCTTT	CASLRDRGPTEAFF
.	TRBJ2-5	TRBV3-1/TRBV3-2	.	TGTGCCAGCAGCCAAGCCGCCGGAGGTCCAGAGACCCAGTACTTC	CASSQAAGGPETQYF
TRBD1	TRBJ1-1	TRBV6-5	.	TGTGCCAGCAGTTGGCTCACAGGGGTGGACACTGAAGCTTTCTTT	CASSWLTGVDTEAFF
.	TRBJ1-6	TRBV5-6	.	TGTGCCAGCAGCTTGGCGGAGGCGGGCTTCGGTTCACCCCTCCACTTT	CASSLAEAGFGSPLHF
TRBD2	TRBJ2-3	TRBV5-1	.	TGCGCCAGCAGCAATGGACTAGCGGGAGTTGAAACGCAGTATTTT	CASSNGLAGVETQYF
TRBD1	TRBJ1-2	TRBV3-1/TRBV3-2	.	TGTGCCAGCAGCACGACAGGGAACTATGGCTACACCTTC	CASSTTGNYGYTF
TRBD2	TRBJ2-7	TRBV2	.	TGTGCCAGCAGTTTCCCCCTGACTAGCGGGAGCTACGAGCAGTACTTC	CASSFPLTSGSYEQYF
TRBD1	TRBJ1-2	TRBV5-6	once	TGTGCCAGCAGCCCCCGCCGACAGGGGGCGGCTTCCTATGGCTACACCTTC	CASSPRRQGAASYGYTF
.	TRBJ1-2	TRBV7-8	once	TGTGCCAGCAGCACGAAACAACAGGGTATCGGAGGCTACACCTTC	CASSTKQQGIGGYTF
.	TRBJ1-6	TRBV30	once	TGTGCCTGGAGTGTATCGGTTCCACCCCTCCACTTT	CAWSVSVPPLHF
.	TRBJ1-4	TRBV7-2	.	TGTGCCAGCAGCACCAGAACTAATGAAAAACTGTTTTTT	CASSTRTNEKLFF
.	TRBJ2-1	TRBV5-3	.	TGTGCCAGGCAACCCCGAGGGTTCTTC	CARQPRGFF
.	TRBJ2-5	TRBV29-1	.	TGCAGCGTTGCCCGGAGCCAAGAGACCCAGTACTTC	CSVARSQETQYF
.	TRBJ1-5	TRBV20-1	.	TGCAGTGCTAGTGACGGGGTCTATAGCAATCAGCCCCAGCATTTT	CSASDGVYSNQPQHF
.	TRBJ2-5	TRBV6-2/TRBV6-3	.	TGTGCCAGCACCCCCTCGGGTCTAGCCCGAGAGACCCAGTACTTC	CASTPSGLARETQYF
TRBD2	TRBJ2-1	TRBV2	.	TGTGCCAGCAGTGACCATAGCGGGGGCCCTACCAATGAGCAGTTCTTC	CASSDHSGGPTNEQFF
TRBD2	TRBJ2-1	TRBV6-5	.	TGTGCCAGCAGTTCACCCGGGACTAGCAAGTTCTTC	CASSSPGTSKFF
TRBD1	TRBJ1-4	TRBV19	.	TGTGCCAGTAGTATTGGGACAGGAGCCCCAACTAATGAAAAACTGTTTTTT	CASSIGTGAPTNEKLFF
.	TRBJ1-5	TRBV27	.	TGTGCCAGCAGTAGGGCAGGGAGCAATCAGCCCCAGCATTTT	CASSRAGSNQPQHF
TRBD1	TRBJ1-2	TRBV6-5	.	TGTGCCAGCAGCAAAGGACAGGGGGCGAGTGGCTACACCTTC	CASSKGQGASGYTF
.	TRBJ2-2	TRBV19	.	TGTGCCAGTAAAGGACAGTCGAACACCGGGGAGCTGTTTTTT	CASKGQSNTGELFF
TRBD1	TRBJ1-6	TRBV6-1	.	TGTGCCAGCAGTGAGACGCAGGGGGCGGGTTCACCCCTCCACTTT	CASSETQGAGSPLHF
.	TRBJ1-1	TRBV6-5	.	TGTGCCAGCAGTTACGGGCAGGGCGGCACTGAAGCTTTCTTT	CASSYGQGGTEAFF
TRBD2	TRBJ2-1	TRBV5-4	.	TGTGCCAGCAGCTTAGCTAGCGGGAGATACAATGAGCAGTTCTTC	CASSLASGRYNEQFF
.	TRBJ1-2	TRBV2	.	TGTGCCAGCAATGGGGCAATAGGGACCCCTCGGAACAGGGCCCATGGCTACACCTTC	CASNGAIGTPRNRAHGYTF